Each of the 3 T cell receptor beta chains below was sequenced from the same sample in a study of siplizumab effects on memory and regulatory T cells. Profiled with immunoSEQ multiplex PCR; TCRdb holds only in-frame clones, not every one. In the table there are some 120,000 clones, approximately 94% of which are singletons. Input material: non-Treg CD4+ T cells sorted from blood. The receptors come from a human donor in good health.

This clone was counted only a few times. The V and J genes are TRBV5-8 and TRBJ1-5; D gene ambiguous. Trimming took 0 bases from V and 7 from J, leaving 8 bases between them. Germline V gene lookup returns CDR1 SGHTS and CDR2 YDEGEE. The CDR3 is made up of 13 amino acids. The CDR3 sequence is CASSLGGGQPQHF. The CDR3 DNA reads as TGTGCCAGCAGCTTGGGAGGAGGACAGCCCCAGCATTTT.

The CDR3 DNA follows: TGCAGCGCCGACCGAGGAACTGAAGCTTTCTTT. It codes for CSADRGTEAFF. The rearrangement joins TRBV29-1 to TRBJ1-1; D is uncertain. CDR3 length equals 11 residues. The germline CDR1 and CDR2 sequences are SQVTM and ANQGSEA. V was pared by 7 bases and J by 5 bases, with 11 bases between.

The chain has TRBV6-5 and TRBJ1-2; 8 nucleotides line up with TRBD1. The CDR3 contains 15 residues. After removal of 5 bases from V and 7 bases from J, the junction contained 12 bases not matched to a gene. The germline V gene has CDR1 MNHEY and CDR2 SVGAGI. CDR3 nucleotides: TGTGCCAGCAGTAGACAGGGGCTGACGGCGGTTGGCTACACCTTC. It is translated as CASSRQGLTAVGYTF.